This T cell receptor (beta chain) was captured by sequencing in a study of blood T cell repertoires in COVID-19. Across the whole study: Sites across the United States, Italy and Spain contributed samples from acute and convalescent COVID-19.

The CDR3 is 15 amino acids. Germline loops: CDR1 KGHSH, CDR2 LQKENI. Unmatched junction bases numbered 5, after V lost 4 bases and J lost 1 base. Methods used by the authors: Amplification of reference gene primers provided the estimated nucleated cell counts. Sequencing used immunoSEQ multiplex PCR; TCRdb keeps in-frame clones, though not all of them. That table gives V, J and clone size, and the DNA gave D and trimming. The sample shows about 270,000 clones, approximately 90% of them seen only once. Participants reported their clinical history, and cohort assignment relied on those reports. Sequenced input: PBMCs or T cells enriched from blood (not recorded which). The chain couples TRBV18 to TRBJ2-3; TRBD2 agrees at 7 bases. This clonotype originated in a woman aged 30 to 39 with acute COVID-19. The CDR3, as DNA: TGTGCCAGCTCACAGCCGGGGGGTGGCACAGATACGCAGTATTTT. Translated, it gives CASSQPGGGTDTQYF.